The present TCR beta chain was sequenced within a study of T-cell reconstitution after alpha-beta-depleted transplantation in children. This sample's TCRbeta library carried unique molecular identifier barcodes. TCRdb reprocessed the PCR reads via MiXCR and lists one record per CDR3 protein. This sample has some 200,000 distinct CDR3 sequences; 6.3% occur once, and the top ten carry about 4.3%. In this sample, this clonotype turned up many times. The antigen remains unidentified. V was cut by 3 bases and J by 3 bases, with 11 bases left in between. This CDR3 has 14 amino acids. Study conclusions and caveats: There were reportedly several hundred expanded graft clones from which alpha-beta T cells came about two months after transplant. Hyperexpanded clones declined; after one year, newly produced T cells mostly supplied diversity. Diversity of TCRbeta at day 60 was high in some patients, arising from surviving recipient T cells and thymic progenitors.

The origin of this receptor is a girl in the first two years of life with combined immunodeficiency, due to receive a stem cell transplant. The sequencing used PBMCs, collected before TCRalphabeta/CD19-depleted stem cell transplant. This chain links TRBV12-3 or TRBV12-4 with TRBJ2-5; D gene uncertain. CDR3 bases: TGTGCCAGCAGTTTCGAGTTCCTAAAAGAGACCCAGTACTTC. Translating it yields CASSFEFLKETQYF.